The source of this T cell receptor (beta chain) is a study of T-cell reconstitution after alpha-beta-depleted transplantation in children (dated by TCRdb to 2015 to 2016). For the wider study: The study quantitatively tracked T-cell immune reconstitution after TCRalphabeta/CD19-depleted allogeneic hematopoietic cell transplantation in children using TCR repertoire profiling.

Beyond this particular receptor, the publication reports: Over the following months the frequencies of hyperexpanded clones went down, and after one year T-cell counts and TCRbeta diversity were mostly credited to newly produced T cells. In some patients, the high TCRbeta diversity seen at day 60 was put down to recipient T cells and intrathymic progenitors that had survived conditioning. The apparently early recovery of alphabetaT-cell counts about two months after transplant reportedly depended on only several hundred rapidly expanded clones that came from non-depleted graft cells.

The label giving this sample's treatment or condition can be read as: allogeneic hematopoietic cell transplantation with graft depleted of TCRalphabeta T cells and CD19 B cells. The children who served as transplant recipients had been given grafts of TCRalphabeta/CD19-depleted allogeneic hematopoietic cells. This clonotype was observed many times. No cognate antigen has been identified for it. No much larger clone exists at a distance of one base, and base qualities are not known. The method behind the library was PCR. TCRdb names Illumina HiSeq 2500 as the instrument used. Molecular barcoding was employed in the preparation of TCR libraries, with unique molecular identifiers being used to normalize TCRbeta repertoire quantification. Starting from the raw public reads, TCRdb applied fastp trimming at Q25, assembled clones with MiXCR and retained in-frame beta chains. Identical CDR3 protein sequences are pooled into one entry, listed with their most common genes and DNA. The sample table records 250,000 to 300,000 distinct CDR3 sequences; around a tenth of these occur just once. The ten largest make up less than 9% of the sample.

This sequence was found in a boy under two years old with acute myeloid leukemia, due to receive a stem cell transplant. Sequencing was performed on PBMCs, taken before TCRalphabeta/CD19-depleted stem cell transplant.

The CDR3 corresponds to CASSLGPNRAYEQYF. The DNA is TGTGCCAGCAGCTTAGGACCCAACAGAGCCTACGAGCAGTACTTC. The rearrangement joined TRBV11-2 to TRBJ2-7; no D gene can be assigned with confidence. Trimming takes 1 base from V and 2 bases from J, and the germline ends sit 12 bases apart. Based on the germline V gene, the CDR1 and CDR2 sequences are SGHAT and FQNNGV. Counted from cysteine to phenylalanine, this CDR3 has 15 amino acids. The CDR3 DNA has 45 bases and is translated from base 1.